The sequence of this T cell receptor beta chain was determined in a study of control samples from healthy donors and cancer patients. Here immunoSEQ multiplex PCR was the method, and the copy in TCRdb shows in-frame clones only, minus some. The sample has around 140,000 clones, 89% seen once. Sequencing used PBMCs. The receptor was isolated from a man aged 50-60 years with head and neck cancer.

CDR3 nucleotides: TGTGCCAGCAGCCGGGGGCCTTGGGGCGTCTACAATGAGCAGTTCTTC. Amino acids: CASSRGPWGVYNEQFF. J is TRBJ2-1 and V is TRBV14; perhaps TRBD1 as D (6 bases). Trimming took off 4 bases at V and 3 bases at J, with 16 bases between the two ends. This CDR3 contains 16 residues. CDR1 SGHDN and CDR2 FVKESK come from the germline V gene.